The table lists the clone carrying this T cell receptor beta chain with a few counts. Authors' methods: It was from reference gene primer amplification that nucleated cell counts were estimated. The repertoire was sequenced with immunoSEQ multiplex PCR; TCRdb's copy has only in-frame clones and lacks some. V, J and clone size are taken as reported in that table, and D and trimming were inferred from the DNA itself. The sample consists of some 300,000 clones, approximately 90% of them appearing once. The sample originates from a study of blood T cell repertoires in COVID-19. As for the study in general: Both acute and convalescent COVID-19 samples were obtained from the United States, Italy and Spain. PBMCs, B-cell-depleted T cells, or T cells provided the cDNA or gDNA that made up the material.

The CDR3 is 15 residues long. Looked up from germline, CDR1 is MGHRA and CDR2 is YSYEKL. V gave up 3 bases and J gave up 3 bases, with 14 bases separating them. Material: peripheral blood. This sequence was found in a man younger than 30 with active or convalescent COVID-19. This chain links TRBV4-1 with TRBJ1-1; TRBD1 is a possible D gene (5 bases). The CDR3 region is CASSQHGQAYTEAFF. The CDR3 DNA reads as TGCGCCAGCAGCCAGCACGGACAAGCATACACTGAAGCTTTCTTT.